The next 5 T cell receptor beta chains were all read from a single sample in a study of technical replicates of blood from a few donors. Profiling relied on immunoSEQ multiplex PCR, and the TCRdb table lists in-frame clones only, not all of them. Found here are roughly 66,000 clones, about 90% of them singletons; the top ten hold roughly 5%. Sequences were obtained from PBMCs. Source of these receptors: a human donor in good health. Some clones in this sample may be carry-over from other donors' samples.

The chain combines TRBV4-2 with TRBJ1-2, with 8 bases identical to TRBD1. With V trimmed by 6 bases and J by 8 bases, 17 bases remained unmatched. CDR3 length equals 16 residues. Germline lookup yields CDR1 LGHNA and CDR2 YNFKEQ. CDR3 loop: CASSKGQGRSDSGYTF. For the CDR3, the DNA is TGTGCCAGCAGTAAAGGACAGGGAAGGAGTGACTCGGGCTACACCTTC.

The chain is built from TRBV30 and TRBJ1-1; the D is unclear. This CDR3 is 13 amino acids long. Trimming removed 2 bases from V and 4 bases from J, with 11 bases in between. The V gene's germline CDR1 is GTSNPN and CDR2 SVGIG (reference sequence). CDR3: CAWSPRVGTEAFF. CDR3 coding DNA: TGTGCCTGGAGTCCCCGGGTGGGCACTGAAGCTTTCTTT.

This chain links TRBV4-3 with TRBJ2-3; D unclear. In germline, CDR1 is LGHNA, CDR2 YSLEER. Trimming shortened V by 0 bases and J by 7 bases, and 14 bases separated the two germline ends. This CDR3 is 15 amino acids long. Here the CDR3 reads CASSQDGDGANTQYF. CDR3 bases: TGCGCCAGCAGCCAAGATGGAGACGGAGCGAATACGCAGTATTTT.

The chain recombines TRBV28 with TRBJ2-5; TRBD2 agrees at 11 bases. V lost 8 bases and J lost 5; bases outside the gene matches: 16. Per the germline V gene, CDR1 is MDHEN and CDR2 is SYDVKM. The CDR3 contains 17 residues. CDR3 bases: TGTGCCAGCGCCGCGGATAGCGGGGGGGCCTCAGAGGAGACCCAGTACTTC. Translated, it gives CASAADSGGASEETQYF.

The chain links TRBV10-3 to TRBJ1-5, with D maybe TRBD1 (6 bases). CDR3 length: 16 amino acids. V lost 0 bases and J 2 bases, leaving 11 bases between the germline ends. Germline loops: CDR1 ENHRY, CDR2 SYGVKD. The CDR3, as DNA: TGTGCCATCAGTGAGTCGGGGGCTCGAGGCAATCAGCCCCAGCATTTT. Protein sequence: CAISESGARGNQPQHF.